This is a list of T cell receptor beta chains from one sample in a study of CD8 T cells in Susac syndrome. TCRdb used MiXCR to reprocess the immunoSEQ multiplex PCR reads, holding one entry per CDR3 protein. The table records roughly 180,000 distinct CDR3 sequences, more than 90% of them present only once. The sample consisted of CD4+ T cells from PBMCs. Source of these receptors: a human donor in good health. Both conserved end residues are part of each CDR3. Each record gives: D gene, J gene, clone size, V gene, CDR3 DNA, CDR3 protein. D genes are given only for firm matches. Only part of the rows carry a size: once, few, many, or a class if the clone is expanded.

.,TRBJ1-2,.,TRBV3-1,TGTGCCAGCAGCCAAGCCGGACAGACCGTATACGGCTACACCTTC,CASSQAGQTVYGYTF
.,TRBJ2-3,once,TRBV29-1,TGCAGCGTTGTTGAGCCGGGAAGCACAGATACGCAGTATTTT,CSVVEPGSTDTQYF
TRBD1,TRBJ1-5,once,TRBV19,TGTGCCAGTGTAGACAGGGTCAATCAGCCCCAGCATTTT,CASVDRVNQPQHF
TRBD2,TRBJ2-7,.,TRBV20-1,TGCAGTGCCAGAGGGAGGGGAAGCGAGCAGTACTTC,CSARGRGSEQYF
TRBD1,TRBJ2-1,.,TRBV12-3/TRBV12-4,TGTGCCAGCAGTCTCCGGGACAGGTTAACCAATGAGCAGTTCTTC,CASSLRDRLTNEQFF
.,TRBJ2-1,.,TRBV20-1,TGCAGTGCTAGACCCCCCAGCCGCAATGAGCAGTTCTTC,CSARPPSRNEQFF
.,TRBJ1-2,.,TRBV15,TGTGCCACCAGCAGAGATATTGGGGCAGGCTATGGCTACACCTTC,CATSRDIGAGYGYTF
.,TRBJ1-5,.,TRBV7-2,TGTGCCAGCAGCTTAGCTTTGGATCAGCCCCAGCATTTT,CASSLALDQPQHF
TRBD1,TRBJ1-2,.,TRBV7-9,TGTGCCAGCAGCTTGGGGACAGGGACCTATGGCTACACCTTC,CASSLGTGTYGYTF
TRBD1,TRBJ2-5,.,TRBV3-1,TGTGCCAGCAGCCTAACTCACGGGACAGGAGGAGAGACCCAGTACTTC,CASSLTHGTGGETQYF
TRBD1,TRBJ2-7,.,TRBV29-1,TGCAGCGTCGAATTCAAGGGACAGGGGGCGAACGAGCAGTACTTC,CSVEFKGQGANEQYF
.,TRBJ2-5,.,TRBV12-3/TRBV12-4,TGTGCCAGCATGCGACAGCGACAAGAGACCCAGTACTTC,CASMRQRQETQYF
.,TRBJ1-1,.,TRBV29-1,TGCAGCGGGACGGCGTTACCATACATGAACACTGAAGCTTTCTTT,CSGTALPYMNTEAFF
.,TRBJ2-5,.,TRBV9,TGTGCCAGCAGCGTAGGGCAGGGGCAAGAGACCCAGTACTTC,CASSVGQGQETQYF
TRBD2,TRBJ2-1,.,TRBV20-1,TGCAGTCCCAGCGGGACTAGAGGCACTGATGAGCAGTTCTTC,CSPSGTRGTDEQFF
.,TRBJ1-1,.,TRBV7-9,TGTGCCAGCAGCGAACAGACGGGCACTGAAGCTTTCTTT,CASSEQTGTEAFF
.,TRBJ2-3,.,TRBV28,TGTGCCAGCAGTTTTAGGGGGGCGGGAACAGATACGCAGTATTTT,CASSFRGAGTDTQYF
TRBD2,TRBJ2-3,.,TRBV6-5,TGTGCCAGCAGGTTCCTAGCGGGGGCCACGGATACGCAGTATTTT,CASRFLAGATDTQYF
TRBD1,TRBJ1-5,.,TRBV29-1,TGCAGCGTTGCGGGGACAGCCAATCAGCCCCAGCATTTT,CSVAGTANQPQHF
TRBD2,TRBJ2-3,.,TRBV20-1,TGCAGTGCTAGAGAGCGAGCGGGGGGGACAGATACGCAGTATTTT,CSARERAGGTDTQYF
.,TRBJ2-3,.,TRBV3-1,TGTGCCAGCAGCCTACGCAAGCGGACCGCGTCCCCAGATACGCAGTATTTT,CASSLRKRTASPDTQYF
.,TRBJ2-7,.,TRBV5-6,TGTGCCAGCAGCTTGGGAAGGAGCTCCTACGAGCAGTACTTC,CASSLGRSSYEQYF
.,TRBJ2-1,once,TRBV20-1,TGCAGTGCTAGAGAGGGGACCGATCACAATGAGCAGTTCTTC,CSAREGTDHNEQFF
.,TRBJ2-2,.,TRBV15,TGTGCCACCAGCAGAGGACAGAACACCGGGGAGCTGTTTTTT,CATSRGQNTGELFF
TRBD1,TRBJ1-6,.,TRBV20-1,TGCAGTGCAAAAGACAGGGGGAATTCACCCCTCCACTTT,CSAKDRGNSPLHF
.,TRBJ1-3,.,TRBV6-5,TGTGCCACCCGGGCCTCTGGAAACACCATATATTTT,CATRASGNTIYF
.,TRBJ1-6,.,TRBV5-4,TGTGCCAGCAGCTTTCTTCGGGATAATTCACCCCTCCACTTT,CASSFLRDNSPLHF
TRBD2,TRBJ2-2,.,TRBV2,TGTGCCAGCTTAGCGGGGGGACTTCCCGGGGAGCTGTTTTTT,CASLAGGLPGELFF
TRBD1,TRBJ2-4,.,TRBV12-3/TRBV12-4,TGTGCCAGCAGTATGAGACAGGGCAACATTCAGTACTTC,CASSMRQGNIQYF
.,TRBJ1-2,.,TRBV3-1,TGTGCCAGCAGCCAAGGACAGTTATATGGCTACACCTTC,CASSQGQLYGYTF
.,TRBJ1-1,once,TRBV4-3,TGCGCCAGCAGCCAAGATGCCGGGAGGGTTGAAGCTTTCTTT,CASSQDAGRVEAFF
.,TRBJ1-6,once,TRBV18,TGTGCCAGCTCAGACGACAGAAACTCACCCCTCCACTTT,CASSDDRNSPLHF
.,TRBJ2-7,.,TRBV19,TGTGCCAGTAGTATGTTGGGCTACGAGCAGTACTTC,CASSMLGYEQYF
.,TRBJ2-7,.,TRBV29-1,TGCAGCGTTACAGGAAGCTCCTACGAGCAGTACTTC,CSVTGSSYEQYF
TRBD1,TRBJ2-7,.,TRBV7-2,TGTGCCAGCAGCTTAAGCGGACAGGTTTCCTACGAGCAGTACTTC,CASSLSGQVSYEQYF
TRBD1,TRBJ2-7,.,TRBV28,TGTGCCAGCAGGACAGACAGGGTAAACGCCTACGAGCAGTACTTC,CASRTDRVNAYEQYF
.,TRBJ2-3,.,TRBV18,TGTGCCAGCTCACCACCGTGGGGAGTCACGCAGTATTTT,CASSPPWGVTQYF
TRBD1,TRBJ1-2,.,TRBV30,TGTGCCTGGCACAGAAGACAGGGGGAAAATGGCTACACCTTC,CAWHRRQGENGYTF
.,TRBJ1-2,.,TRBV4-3,TGCGCCAGCAGCCACAGGGTCAACTATGGCTACACCTTC,CASSHRVNYGYTF
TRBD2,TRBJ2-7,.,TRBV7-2,TGTGCCAGCAGCCTGTACGCCCGGGGGGACTACGAGCAGTACTTC,CASSLYARGDYEQYF
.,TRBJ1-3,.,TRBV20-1,TGCAGTGCCCTAAGATTTTCTGGAAACACCATATATTTT,CSALRFSGNTIYF
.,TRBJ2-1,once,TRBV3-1,TGTGCCAGCAGCCAAGACCCCCTCCTACCCGGGAGAAATGAGCAGTTCTTC,CASSQDPLLPGRNEQFF
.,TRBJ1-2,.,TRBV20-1,TGCAGTGCTAGAGAAAACGCAGGGTATGGCTACACCTTC,CSARENAGYGYTF
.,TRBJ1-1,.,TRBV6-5,TGTGCCGCGGGCCGCCCGGAATTTGAAGCTTTCTTT,CAAGRPEFEAFF
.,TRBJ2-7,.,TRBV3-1,TGTGCCAGCAGCCAAGGAGGAGGATGGGGTAACGCTGACGAGCAGTACTTC,CASSQGGGWGNADEQYF
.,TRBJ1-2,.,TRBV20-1,TGCAGTGCTAGCACAGGGACGGATGGCTACACCTTC,CSASTGTDGYTF
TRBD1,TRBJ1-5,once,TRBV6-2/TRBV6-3,TGTGCCAGCAGTTATCGGACAGGGGGTCGCAATCAGCCCCAGCATTTT,CASSYRTGGRNQPQHF
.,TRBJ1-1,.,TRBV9,TGTGCCAGCAGCGTCCTGGGGGAGAACACTGAAGCTTTCTTT,CASSVLGENTEAFF
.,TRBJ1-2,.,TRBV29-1,TGCAGCGAAGAAGGCTACACCTTC,CSEEGYTF
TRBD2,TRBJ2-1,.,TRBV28,TGTGCCAGCAGTGGACTAGCGGGGGCCTCCTACAATGAGCAGTTCTTC,CASSGLAGASYNEQFF
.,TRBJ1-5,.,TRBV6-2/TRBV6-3,TGTGCCAGCAGTTATAAGTCCCTCCCCCAGCATTTT,CASSYKSLPQHF
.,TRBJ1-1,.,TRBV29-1,TGCAGCGTTGAAAGCAGGTTCGTCACTGAAGCTTTCTTT,CSVESRFVTEAFF
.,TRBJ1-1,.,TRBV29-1,TGCAGCGTTGATAACACGGGGAACACTGAAGCTTTCTTT,CSVDNTGNTEAFF